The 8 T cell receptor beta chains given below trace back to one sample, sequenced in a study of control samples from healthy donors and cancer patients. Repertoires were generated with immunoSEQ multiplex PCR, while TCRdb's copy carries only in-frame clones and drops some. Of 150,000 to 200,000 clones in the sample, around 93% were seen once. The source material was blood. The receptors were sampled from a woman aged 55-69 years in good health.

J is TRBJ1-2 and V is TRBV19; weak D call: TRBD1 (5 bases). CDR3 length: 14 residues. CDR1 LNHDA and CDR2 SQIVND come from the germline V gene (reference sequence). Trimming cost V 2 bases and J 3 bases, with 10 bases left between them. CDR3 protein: CASSILGEDYGYTF. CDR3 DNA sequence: TGTGCCAGTAGTATATTGGGGGAGGACTATGGCTACACCTTC.

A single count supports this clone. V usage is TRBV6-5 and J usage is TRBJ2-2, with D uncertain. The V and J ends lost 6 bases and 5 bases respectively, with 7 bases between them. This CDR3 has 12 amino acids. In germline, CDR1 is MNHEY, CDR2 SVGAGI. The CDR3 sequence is CASSKSTGELFF. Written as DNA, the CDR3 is TGTGCCAGCAGCAAGAGTACCGGGGAGCTGTTTTTT.

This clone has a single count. For the CDR3, the DNA is TGCGCCAGCAGCCCAATATTAGGTGGGGGTCAATACAATGAGCAGTTCTTC. Its translation: CASSPILGGGQYNEQFF. V gene TRBV4-3 combines with J gene TRBJ2-1; either TRBD1 or TRBD2 may supply D (5 bases each). The CDR3 has 17 amino acids. V gave up 4 bases and J gave up 4 bases, with 20 bases separating them. The germline V gene encodes CDR1 LGHNA and CDR2 YSLEER.

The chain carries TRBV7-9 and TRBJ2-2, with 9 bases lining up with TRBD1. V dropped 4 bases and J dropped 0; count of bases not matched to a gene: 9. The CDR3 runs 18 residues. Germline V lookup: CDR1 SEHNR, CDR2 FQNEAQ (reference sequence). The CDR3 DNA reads TGTGCCAGCAGCTCCGGGACAGGGATCCCCGCGAACACCGGGGAGCTGTTTTTT. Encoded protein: CASSSGTGIPANTGELFF.

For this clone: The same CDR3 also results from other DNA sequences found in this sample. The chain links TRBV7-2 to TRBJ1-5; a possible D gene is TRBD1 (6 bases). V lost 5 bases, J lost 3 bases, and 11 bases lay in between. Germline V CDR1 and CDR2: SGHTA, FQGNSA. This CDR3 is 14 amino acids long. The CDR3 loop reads CASSQTGNNQPQHF. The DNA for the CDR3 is TGTGCCAGCAGCCAGACAGGAAACAATCAGCCCCAGCATTTT.

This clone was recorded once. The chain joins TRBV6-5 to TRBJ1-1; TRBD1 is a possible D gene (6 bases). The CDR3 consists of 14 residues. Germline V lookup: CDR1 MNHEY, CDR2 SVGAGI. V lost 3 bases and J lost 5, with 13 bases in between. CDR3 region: CASSYAGEVTEAFF. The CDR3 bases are TGTGCCAGCAGTTATGCAGGGGAGGTGACTGAAGCTTTCTTT.

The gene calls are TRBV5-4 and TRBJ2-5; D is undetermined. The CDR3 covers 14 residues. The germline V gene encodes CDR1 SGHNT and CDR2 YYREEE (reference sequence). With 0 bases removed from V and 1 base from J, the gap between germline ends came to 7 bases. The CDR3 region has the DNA TGTGCCAGCAGCTTGGCCGGGCTCCAAGAGACCCAGTACTTC. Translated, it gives CASSLAGLQETQYF.

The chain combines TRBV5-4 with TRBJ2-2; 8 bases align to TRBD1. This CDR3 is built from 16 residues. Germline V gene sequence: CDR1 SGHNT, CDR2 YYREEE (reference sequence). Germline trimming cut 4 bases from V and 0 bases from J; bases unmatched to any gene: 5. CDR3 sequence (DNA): TGTGCCAGCAGCCCCAGGGGGCGTTCGAACACCGGGGAGCTGTTTTTT. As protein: CASSPRGRSNTGELFF.